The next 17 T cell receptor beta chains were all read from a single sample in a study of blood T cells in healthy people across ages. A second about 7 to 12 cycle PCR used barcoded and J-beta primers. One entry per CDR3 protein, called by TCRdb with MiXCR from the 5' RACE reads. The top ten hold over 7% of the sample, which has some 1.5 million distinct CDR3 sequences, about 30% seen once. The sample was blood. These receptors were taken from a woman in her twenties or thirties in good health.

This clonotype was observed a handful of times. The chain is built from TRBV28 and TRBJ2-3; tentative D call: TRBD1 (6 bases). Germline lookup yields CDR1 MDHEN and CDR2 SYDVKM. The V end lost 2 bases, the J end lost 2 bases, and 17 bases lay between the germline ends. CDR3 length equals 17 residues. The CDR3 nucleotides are TGTGCCAGCAGTTTAAGGTACAGGGCACTTACCACAGATACGCAGTATTTT. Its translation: CASSLRYRALTTDTQYF.

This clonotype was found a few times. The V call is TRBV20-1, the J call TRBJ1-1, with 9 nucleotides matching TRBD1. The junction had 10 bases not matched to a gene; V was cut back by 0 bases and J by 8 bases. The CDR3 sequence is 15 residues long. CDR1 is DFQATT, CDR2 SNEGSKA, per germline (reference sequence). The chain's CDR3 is CSARDLGTGNLEAFF. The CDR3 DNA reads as TGCAGTGCTAGAGACCTGGGGACAGGGAACTTGGAAGCTTTCTTT.

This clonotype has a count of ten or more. Here the CDR3 DNA reads TGCAGCGTTGTGCTCGGACAGGTGCCCTACGAGCAGTACTTC. It codes for CSVVLGQVPYEQYF. The chain has TRBV29-1 and TRBJ2-7; 7 nucleotides match TRBD1. The CDR3 runs to 14 residues. Germline-derived CDR1 and CDR2 are SQVTM and ANQGSEA. V trimming: 4 bases; J trimming: 2 bases; junction bases outside the gene matches: 8.

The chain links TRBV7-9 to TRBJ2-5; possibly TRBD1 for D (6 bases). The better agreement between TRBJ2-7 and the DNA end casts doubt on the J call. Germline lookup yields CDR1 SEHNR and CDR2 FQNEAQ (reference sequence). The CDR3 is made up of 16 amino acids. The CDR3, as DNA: TGTGCCAGCAGCTCCGACCCAGGGGCCCTGACCTACGAGCAGTACTTC. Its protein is CASSSDPGALTYEQYF.

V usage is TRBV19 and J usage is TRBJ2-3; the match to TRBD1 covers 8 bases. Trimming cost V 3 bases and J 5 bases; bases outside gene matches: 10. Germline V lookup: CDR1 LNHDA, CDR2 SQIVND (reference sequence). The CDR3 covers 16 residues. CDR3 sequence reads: CASSMGVGQGGDTQYF. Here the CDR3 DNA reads TGTGCCAGTAGTATGGGCGTAGGACAGGGAGGAGATACGCAGTATTTT.

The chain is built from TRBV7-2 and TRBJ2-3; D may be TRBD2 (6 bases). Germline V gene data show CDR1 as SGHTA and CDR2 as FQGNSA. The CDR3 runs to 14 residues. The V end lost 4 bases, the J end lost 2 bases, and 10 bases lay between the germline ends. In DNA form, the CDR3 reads TGTGCCAGCAGCTCCGGGACTTACACAGATACGCAGTATTTT. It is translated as CASSSGTYTDTQYF.

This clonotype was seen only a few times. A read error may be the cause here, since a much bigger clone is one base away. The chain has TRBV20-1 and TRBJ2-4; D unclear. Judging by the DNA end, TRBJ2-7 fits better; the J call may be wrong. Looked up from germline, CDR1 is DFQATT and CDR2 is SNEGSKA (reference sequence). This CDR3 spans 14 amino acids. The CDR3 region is CSATDGRHTYEQYF. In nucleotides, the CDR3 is TGCAGTGCTACAGATGGCAGACATACCTACGAGCAGTACTTC.

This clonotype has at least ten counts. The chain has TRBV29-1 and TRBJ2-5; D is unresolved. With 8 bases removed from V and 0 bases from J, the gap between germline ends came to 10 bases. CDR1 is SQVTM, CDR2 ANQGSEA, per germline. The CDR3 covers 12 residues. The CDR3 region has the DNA TGCAGCTCTTCCAGCCACCAAGAGACCCAGTACTTC. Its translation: CSSSSHQETQYF. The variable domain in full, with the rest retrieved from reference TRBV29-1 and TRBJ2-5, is SAVISQKPSRDICQRGTSLTIQCQVDSQVTMMFWYRQQPGQSLTLIATANQGSEATYESGFVIDKFPISRPNLTFSTLTVSNMSPEDSSIYLCSSSSHQETQYFGPGTRLLVL.

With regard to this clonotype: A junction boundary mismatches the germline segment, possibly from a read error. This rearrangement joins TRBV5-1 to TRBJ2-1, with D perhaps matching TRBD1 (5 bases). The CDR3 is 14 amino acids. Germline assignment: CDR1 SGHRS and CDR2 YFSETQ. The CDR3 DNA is TGCGCCACCCGTACAGGTCACTCCCACAATGAGCAGTTCTTC. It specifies CATRTGHSHNEQFF.

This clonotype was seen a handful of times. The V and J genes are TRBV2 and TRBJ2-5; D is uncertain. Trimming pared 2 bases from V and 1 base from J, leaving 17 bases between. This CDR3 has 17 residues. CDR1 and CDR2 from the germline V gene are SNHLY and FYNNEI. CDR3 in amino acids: CASSEKVKVYLQETQYF. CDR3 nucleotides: TGTGCCAGCAGTGAAAAAGTAAAGGTATACCTCCAAGAGACCCAGTACTTC. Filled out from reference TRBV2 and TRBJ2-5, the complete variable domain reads EPEVTQTPSHQVTQMGQEVILRCVPISNHLYFYWYRQILGQKVEFLVSFYNNEISEKSEIFDDQFSVERPDGSNFTLKIRSTKLEDSAMYFCASSEKVKVYLQETQYFGPGTRLLVL.

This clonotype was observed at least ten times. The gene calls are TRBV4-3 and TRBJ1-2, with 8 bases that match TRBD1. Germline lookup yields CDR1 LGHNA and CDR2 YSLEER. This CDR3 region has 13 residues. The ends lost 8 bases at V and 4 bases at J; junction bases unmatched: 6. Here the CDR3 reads CASSWTGTYGYTF. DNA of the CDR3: TGCGCCAGCTCTTGGACAGGGACCTATGGCTACACCTTC.

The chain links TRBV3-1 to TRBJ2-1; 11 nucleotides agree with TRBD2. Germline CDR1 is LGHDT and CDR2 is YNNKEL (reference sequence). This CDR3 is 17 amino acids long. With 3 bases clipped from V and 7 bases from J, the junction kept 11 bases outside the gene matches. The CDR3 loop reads CASSQVASGRNLNEQFF. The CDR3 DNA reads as TGTGCCAGCAGCCAGGTGGCTAGCGGGAGGAATTTGAATGAGCAGTTCTTC.

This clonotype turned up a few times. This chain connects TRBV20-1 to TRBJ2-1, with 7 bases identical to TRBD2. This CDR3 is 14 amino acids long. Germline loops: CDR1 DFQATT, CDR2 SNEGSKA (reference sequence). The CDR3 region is CARGGSGIYNEQFF. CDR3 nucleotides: TGCGCTAGAGGCGGGAGTGGGATATACAATGAGCAGTTCTTC.

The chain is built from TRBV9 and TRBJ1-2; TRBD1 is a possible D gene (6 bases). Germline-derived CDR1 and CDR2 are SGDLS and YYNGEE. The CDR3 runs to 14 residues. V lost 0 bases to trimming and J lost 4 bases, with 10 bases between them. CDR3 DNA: TGTGCCAGCAGCGTAGGCAGGGGAGGCTATGGCTACACCTTC. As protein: CASSVGRGGYGYTF.

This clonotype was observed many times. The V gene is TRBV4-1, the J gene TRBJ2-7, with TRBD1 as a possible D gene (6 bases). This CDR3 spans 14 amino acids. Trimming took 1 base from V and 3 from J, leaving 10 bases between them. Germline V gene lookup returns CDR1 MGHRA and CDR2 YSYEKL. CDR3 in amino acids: CASSQGQDRYEQYF. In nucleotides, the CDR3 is TGCGCCAGCAGCCAAGGACAGGATCGCTACGAGCAGTACTTC.

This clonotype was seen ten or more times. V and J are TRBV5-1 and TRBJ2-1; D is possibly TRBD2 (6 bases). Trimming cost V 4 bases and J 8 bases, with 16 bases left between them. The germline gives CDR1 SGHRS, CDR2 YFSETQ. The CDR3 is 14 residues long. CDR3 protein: CASSRSGGYDEQFF. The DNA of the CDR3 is TGCGCCAGCAGCCGAAGCGGAGGGTATGATGAGCAGTTCTTC.

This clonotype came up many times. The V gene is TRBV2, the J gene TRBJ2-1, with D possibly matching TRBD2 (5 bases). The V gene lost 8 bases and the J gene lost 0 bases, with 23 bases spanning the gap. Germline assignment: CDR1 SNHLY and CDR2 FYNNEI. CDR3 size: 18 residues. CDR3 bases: TGTGCCAGCCGGAGGAGTGCGGCAGAGACCAACTCCTACAATGAGCAGTTCTTC. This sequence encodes CASRRSAAETNSYNEQFF.